Described below is a single T cell receptor (beta chain) sequence and its context. The sample belongs to a study of OX40 agonist ivuxolimab in advanced cancers. The table came from immunoSEQ multiplex PCR; TCRdb's copy has only in-frame clones and leaves some out. The sample consists of tens of thousands of clones, 60% to 80% of them appearing once. Per germline, CDR1 SGHDN and CDR2 FVKESK. This CDR3 comprises 10 residues. The V and J ends lost 5 bases and 3 bases respectively, with 2 bases between them. The TCR originated in an adult with an advanced solid tumor such as melanoma, head and neck, liver or kidney cancer. The chain links TRBV14 to TRBJ2-7; no clear D gene. The sequencing used CD4+ or CD8+ T cells sorted from blood, collected in a trial of the OX40 agonist ivuxolimab. For the CDR3, the DNA is TGTGCCAGCAGCGGCTACGAGCAGTACTTC. This translates into CASSGYEQYF.